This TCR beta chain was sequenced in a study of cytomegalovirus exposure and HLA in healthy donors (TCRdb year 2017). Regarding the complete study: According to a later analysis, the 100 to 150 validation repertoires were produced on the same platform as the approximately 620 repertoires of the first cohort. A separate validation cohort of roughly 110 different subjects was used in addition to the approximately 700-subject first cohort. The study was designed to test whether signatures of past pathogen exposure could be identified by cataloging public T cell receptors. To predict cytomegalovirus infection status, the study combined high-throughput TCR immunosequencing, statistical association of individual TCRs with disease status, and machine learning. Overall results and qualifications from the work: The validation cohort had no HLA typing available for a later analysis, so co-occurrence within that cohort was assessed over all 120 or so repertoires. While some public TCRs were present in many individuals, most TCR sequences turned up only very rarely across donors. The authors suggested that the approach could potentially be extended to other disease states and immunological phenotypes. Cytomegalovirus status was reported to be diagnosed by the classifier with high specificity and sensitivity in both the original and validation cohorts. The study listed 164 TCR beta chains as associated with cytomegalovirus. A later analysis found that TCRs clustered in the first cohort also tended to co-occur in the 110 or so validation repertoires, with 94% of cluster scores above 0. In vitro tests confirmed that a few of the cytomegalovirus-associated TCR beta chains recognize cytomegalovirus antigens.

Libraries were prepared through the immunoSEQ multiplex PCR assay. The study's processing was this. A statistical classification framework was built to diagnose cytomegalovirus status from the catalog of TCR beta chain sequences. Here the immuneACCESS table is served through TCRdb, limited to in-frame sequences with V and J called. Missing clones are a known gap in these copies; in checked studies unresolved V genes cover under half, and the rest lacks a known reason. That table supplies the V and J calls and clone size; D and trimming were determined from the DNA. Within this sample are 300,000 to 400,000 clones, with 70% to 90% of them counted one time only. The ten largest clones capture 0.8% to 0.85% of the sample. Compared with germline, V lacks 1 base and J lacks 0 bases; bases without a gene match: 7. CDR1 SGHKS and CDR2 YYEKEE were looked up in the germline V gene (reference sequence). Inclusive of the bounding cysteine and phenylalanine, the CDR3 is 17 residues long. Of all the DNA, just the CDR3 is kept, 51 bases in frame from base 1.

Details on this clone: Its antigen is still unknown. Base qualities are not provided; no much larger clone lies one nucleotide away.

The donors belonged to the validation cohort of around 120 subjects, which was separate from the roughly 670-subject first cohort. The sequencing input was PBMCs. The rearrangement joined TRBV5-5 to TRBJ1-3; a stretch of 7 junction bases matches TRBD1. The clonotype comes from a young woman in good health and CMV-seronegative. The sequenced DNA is TGTGCCAGCAGCTTGTCTCCGACAGGGTACTCTGGAAACACCATATATTTT. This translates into CASSLSPTGYSGNTIYF.